Following are 29 T cell receptor beta chains from one sample sequenced in a study of T cells in localized non-small cell lung cancer (dated by TCRdb to 2020 to 2021). Libraries were built with the immunoSEQ multiplex PCR assay. TCRdb took this table from immuneACCESS and kept in-frame rearrangements with V and J called. Such tables lack part of the clones; where checked against another copy, unresolved V genes explain under half of the gap, and the rest is unexplained. The sample table holds approximately 30,000 clones, of which about nine tenths were seen once. The top ten hold less than 5% of the sample. The sample consisted of peripheral blood, taken before any cancer treatment. The receptors originated from a male donor older than 55 with stage III lung adenocarcinoma.

The chain employs TRBV5-4 and TRBJ1-6, with D possibly being TRBD1 (5 bases). Trimming took off 1 base at V and 10 bases at J, with 12 bases between the two ends. The CDR3 totals 14 residues. The germline gives CDR1 SGHNT, CDR2 YYREEE (reference sequence). The CDR3 nucleotides read TGTGCCAGCAGCTTGCAACCCGGGGGGTCACCCCTCCACTTT. Protein sequence: CASSLQPGGSPLHF.

This CDR3 is CASSEGGAGNTIYF. CDR3 DNA sequence: TGTGCCAGCAGTGAAGGAGGGGCTGGAAACACCATATATTTT. The gene calls are TRBV6-1 and TRBJ1-3; possibly TRBD1 for D (5 bases). CDR3 length: 14 residues. The ends were cut back, 1 base at V and 2 bases at J, with 6 bases in the middle. CDR1 and CDR2 from the germline V gene are MNHNS and SASEGT.

The rearrangement uses TRBV28 and TRBJ2-6; D is unresolved. V was trimmed by 5 bases and J by 0 bases, leaving 14 bases between them. The CDR3 has 17 residues. From germline, CDR1 is MDHEN and CDR2 SYDVKM. In nucleotides, the CDR3 is TGTGCCAGCAGTCCCCCGCGGTTTGGCTCTGGGGCCAACGTCCTGACTTTC. It translates to CASSPPRFGSGANVLTF.

The chain employs TRBV7-6 and TRBJ2-1; D perhaps matches TRBD2 (6 bases). The germline V gene has CDR1 SGHVS and CDR2 FNYEAQ. CDR3 length: 14 residues. Between the trimmed V and J ends, which lost 5 bases and 9 bases, there was a span of 17 bases. CDR3: CASSAGTGRSEQFF. In DNA, the CDR3 is TGTGCCAGCAGCGCGGGGACGGGACGAAGTGAGCAGTTCTTC.

The chain has TRBV18 and TRBJ1-1; tentative D call: TRBD1 (6 bases). The CDR3 extends over 15 amino acids. The germline CDR1 and CDR2 sequences are KGHSH and LQKENI. Between the trimmed V and J ends, which lost 4 bases and 5 bases, there was a span of 17 bases. The CDR3: CASSRERGLETEAFF. DNA of the CDR3: TGTGCCAGCTCACGCGAGCGGGGGCTGGAGACTGAAGCTTTCTTT.

V is TRBV6-1 and J is TRBJ1-1; TRBD1 might be the D (6 bases). Between the trimmed V and J ends, which lost 5 bases and 1 base, there was a span of 11 bases. This CDR3 comprises 14 residues. Germline V CDR1 and CDR2: MNHNS, SASEGT. This CDR3 reads CASSPGHWNTEAFF. CDR3 bases: TGTGCCAGCAGTCCGGGACACTGGAACACTGAAGCTTTCTTT.

The V and J genes are TRBV4-1 and TRBJ1-2; tentative D call: TRBD1 (5 bases). CDR1 is MGHRA and CDR2 is YSYEKL in the germline V gene. CDR3 length: 15 residues. V was cut by 4 bases and J by 7 bases, with 19 bases left in between. CDR3 coding DNA: TGCGCCAGCAGCCTGACGAGGGGAGGGAGTCTTGGCTACACCTTC. Amino acid sequence: CASSLTRGGSLGYTF.

This rearrangement joins TRBV5-1 to TRBJ2-7; D is possibly TRBD1 (6 bases). The CDR3 contains 15 residues. CDR1 and CDR2 from the germline V gene are SGHRS and YFSETQ. Between the trimmed V and J ends, which lost 0 bases and 7 bases, there was a span of 17 bases. CDR3 loop: CASSLGDMAQGEQYF. In nucleotides, the CDR3 is TGCGCCAGCAGCTTGGGGGACATGGCCCAGGGGGAGCAGTACTTC.

This clone was recorded once. The chain has TRBV7-9 and TRBJ2-7, with D perhaps TRBD2 (6 bases). CDR3 length: 14 amino acids. The ends were cut back, 8 bases at V and 1 base at J, with 15 bases in the middle. Germline CDR1 is SEHNR and CDR2 is FQNEAQ (reference sequence). The CDR3 nucleotides are TGTGCCAGCCCGGAGGGGATAGCTTCCTACGAGCAGTACTTC. Encoded protein: CASPEGIASYEQYF.

This rearrangement joins TRBV6-1 to TRBJ2-2; 8 nucleotides align to TRBD2. The J segment lost 5 bases and the V segment lost 7 bases, leaving 9 bases of the junction unmatched. The CDR3 consists of 15 residues. Germline values: CDR1 MNHNS, CDR2 SASEGT. In nucleotides, the CDR3 is TGTGCCAGCATTACCATGAGCGGGAGTACCGGGGAGCTGTTTTTT. It codes for CASITMSGSTGELFF.

The chain recombines TRBV27 with TRBJ1-6; a weak D match, TRBD1 (5 bases). Trimming shortened V by 3 bases and J by 6 bases, and 12 bases separated the two germline ends. The CDR3 has 15 residues. The germline gives CDR1 MNHEY, CDR2 SMNVEV (reference sequence). CDR3 residues: CASSLGRDPNSPLHF. CDR3 DNA sequence: TGTGCCAGCAGTTTGGGCCGGGACCCTAATTCACCCCTCCACTTT.

The CDR3 nucleotides read TGTGCCAGCAGCAAGTCCGAGCCAACGAGAAGTGGGGAAAAACTGTTTTTT. This codes for CASSKSEPTRSGEKLFF. This chain joins TRBV7-9 and TRBJ1-4; D ambiguous. There are 17 residues in the CDR3. V was cut by 5 bases and J by 8 bases, with 24 bases left in between. Germline V gene data show CDR1 as SEHNR and CDR2 as FQNEAQ (reference sequence).

The V call is TRBV5-5, the J call TRBJ2-7; TRBD1 agrees at 7 bases. This CDR3 has 12 amino acids. Germline V gives CDR1 SGHKS, CDR2 YYEKEE (reference sequence). The V and J ends lost 4 bases and 6 bases, in that order; junction bases with no gene match: 4. The CDR3 spells CASSLYRGEQYF. CDR3 sequence (DNA): TGTGCCAGCAGCCTATACAGGGGCGAGCAGTACTTC.

This clone occurred a few times. Written as DNA, the CDR3 is TGCGCCAGCAGCCCCTGGAGTGGGGGGGGAGGAGAGACCCAGTACTTC. Residues: CASSPWSGGGGETQYF. The chain carries TRBV5-1 and TRBJ2-5; 7 bases match TRBD2. The germline V gene has CDR1 SGHRS and CDR2 YFSETQ. V shed 4 bases, J shed 4 bases, and the junction held 13 bases outside the gene matches. This CDR3 has 16 amino acids.

This chain uses TRBV2 with TRBJ1-5; D perhaps matches TRBD1 (5 bases). Trimming took off 1 base at V and 4 bases at J, with 11 bases between the two ends. Germline V gene sequence: CDR1 SNHLY, CDR2 FYNNEI. The CDR3 runs 15 residues. In DNA form, the CDR3 reads TGTGCCAGCAGTGAAGATTTCAGGGTTAATCAGCCCCAGCATTTT. Translating gives CASSEDFRVNQPQHF.

The table lists this clone with a few counts. CDR3 sequence reads: CASSDRDTGELFF. In DNA form, the CDR3 reads TGTGCCAGCAGTGACAGAGACACCGGGGAGCTGTTTTTT. The rearrangement links TRBV6-4 to TRBJ2-2, with D uncertain. Trimming removed 2 bases at V and 3 bases at J, with 4 bases between. The CDR3 is made up of 13 amino acids. The germline V gene encodes CDR1 MRHNA and CDR2 SNTAGT.

This clone was observed once. The chain carries TRBV6-6 and TRBJ1-2, with 7 positions matching TRBD1. Germline CDR1 MNHNY, CDR2 SVGAGI (reference sequence). This CDR3 region has 13 residues. The V and J ends lost 5 bases and 4 bases, in that order; junction bases with no gene match: 4. The CDR3 loop reads CASSRDSVYGYTF. DNA for the CDR3: TGTGCCAGCAGTCGGGACAGTGTCTATGGCTACACCTTC.

This chain links TRBV7-8 with TRBJ2-7; D possibly corresponds to TRBD2 (5 bases). In germline, CDR1 is SGHVS, CDR2 FQNEAQ. The V and J ends lost 3 bases and 2 bases respectively, with 20 bases between them. The CDR3 totals 17 residues. This chain's CDR3 is CASSFDERRSFTYEQYF. CDR3 bases: TGTGCCAGCAGCTTTGATGAGCGGAGAAGCTTCACCTACGAGCAGTACTTC. The full variable domain, rest sourced from reference TRBV7-8 and TRBJ2-7, is GAGVSQSPRYKVAKRGQDVALRCDPISGHVSLFWYQQALGQGPEFLTYFQNEAQLDKSGLPSDRFFAERPEGSVSTLKIQRTQQEDSAVYLCASSFDERRSFTYEQYFGPGTRLTVT.

V gene TRBV30 combines with J gene TRBJ2-3; D ambiguous. The CDR3 loop spans 12 amino acids. Trimming shortened V by 1 base and J by 3 bases, and 5 bases separated the two germline ends. Germline lookup yields CDR1 GTSNPN and CDR2 SVGIG (reference sequence). As DNA, the CDR3 is TGTGCCTGGAGTGAACTTACAGATACGCAGTATTTT. Amino acids: CAWSELTDTQYF.

The V call is TRBV15, the J call TRBJ1-5; 8 bases fit TRBD1. Germline trimming cut 1 base from V and 1 base from J; bases unmatched to any gene: 6. Looked up from germline, CDR1 is LNHNV and CDR2 is YYDKDF (reference sequence). The CDR3 consists of 17 residues. CDR3 sequence (DNA): TGTGCCACCAGCAGAGCAACCGGGACAGGCAGCAATCAGCCCCAGCATTTT. Translation gives CATSRATGTGSNQPQHF.

V gene TRBV6-5 combines with J gene TRBJ1-1; D possibly corresponds to TRBD1 (6 bases). CDR3 length equals 15 residues. Per germline, CDR1 MNHEY and CDR2 SVGAGI. The V and J ends lost 8 bases and 2 bases respectively, with 18 bases between them. CDR3: CASQRGAQVNTEAFF. In DNA, the CDR3 is TGTGCCAGCCAACGGGGGGCCCAGGTAAACACTGAAGCTTTCTTT.

The chain couples TRBV29-1 to TRBJ2-3, with TRBD1 identical over 9 bases. Germline CDR1 SQVTM, CDR2 ANQGSEA. V lost 0 bases, J lost 10 bases, and 8 bases stayed unmatched. The CDR3 consists of 14 residues. CDR3 coding DNA: TGCAGCGTTGAAGAATCGAACAGGGGGCTCGCGCAGTATTTT. It yields the protein CSVEESNRGLAQYF.

The chain uses TRBV28 and TRBJ1-2, with D tentatively TRBD1 (6 bases). Trimming removed 7 bases from V and 5 bases from J, with 8 bases in between. Germline V gene lookup returns CDR1 MDHEN and CDR2 SYDVKM. There are 11 residues in the CDR3. Here the CDR3 DNA reads TGTGCCAGCACTGGGACATATGGCTACACCTTC. As protein: CASTGTYGYTF.

The genes are TRBV2 and TRBJ2-3; D not certain. CDR3 size: 15 residues. Germline lookup yields CDR1 SNHLY and CDR2 FYNNEI. V was trimmed by 2 bases and J by 2 bases, leaving 11 bases between them. In DNA form, the CDR3 reads TGTGCCAGCAGTGAATCCCCACAGACCACAGATACGCAGTATTTT. This encodes CASSESPQTTDTQYF.

This chain links TRBV27 with TRBJ2-7; D possibly uses TRBD1 or TRBD2 (5 bases each). The CDR3 extends over 16 amino acids. Germline-derived CDR1 and CDR2 are MNHEY and SMNVEV (reference sequence). Trimming pared 5 bases from V and 9 bases from J, leaving 26 bases between. The CDR3 DNA is TGTGCCAGCAGTGACCGACCGGGGCCCATTCTACGAGGGCAGTACTTC. It is translated as CASSDRPGPILRGQYF.

This chain links TRBV27 with TRBJ2-2; D is possibly TRBD2 (5 bases). The V end was cut by 6 bases, the J end by 4 bases, with 9 bases between. The V gene's germline CDR1 is MNHEY and CDR2 SMNVEV (reference sequence). The CDR3 runs 13 residues. This CDR3 reads CASRRGPTGELFF. CDR3 nucleotide sequence: TGTGCCAGCAGACGGGGTCCCACCGGGGAGCTGTTTTTT.

The chain joins TRBV6-6 to TRBJ1-5; D is unclear. V was shortened by 0 bases and J by 7 bases, with 16 bases between the two germline ends. The CDR3 has 16 amino acids. The germline V gene encodes CDR1 MNHNY and CDR2 SVGAGI (reference sequence). The CDR3 DNA reads as TGTGCCAGCAGTTACTCGAACAGCCGCCTATCCCAGCCCCAGCATTTT. Encoded protein: CASSYSNSRLSQPQHF.

CDR3 amino acids: CASSSTGGAMSEQYF. The CDR3 region has the DNA TGTGCCAGCAGCTCTACAGGGGGCGCAATGAGCGAGCAGTACTTC. The V call is TRBV13, the J call TRBJ2-7; 9 positions agree with TRBD1. In germline, CDR1 is PRHDT, CDR2 FYEKMQ (reference sequence). V gave up 4 bases and J gave up 6 bases; unmatched junction bases: 10. This CDR3 is 15 amino acids long.

This chain uses TRBV6-5 with TRBJ2-2; a weak D match, TRBD2 (5 bases). V gave up 5 bases and J gave up 7 bases, with 11 bases separating them. Germline V lookup: CDR1 MNHEY, CDR2 SVGAGI. This CDR3 has 13 amino acids. For the CDR3, the DNA is TGTGCCAGCAGTCGCTTCGGAGGCGGGGAGCTGTTTTTT. It codes for CASSRFGGGELFF.